The clone carrying this T cell receptor (beta chain) is a singleton in its sample. This sample is part of a study of blood T cells in healthy people across ages. A sample-barcoded 5' primer and a J-beta primer mix were used in a second PCR of about 7 to 12 cycles. A tag from a template-switch adaptor with 12 random nucleotides marked each cDNA molecule. TCRdb re-called the 5' RACE reads through MiXCR, storing one row per CDR3 protein. Of over 950,000 distinct CDR3 sequences detected, 35% to 40% appear once; the ten largest clones hold approximately 14%. J was trimmed by 5 bases and V by 3 bases; bases with no gene match: 8. This CDR3 has 16 residues. Germline V gene lookup returns CDR1 MNHEY and CDR2 SVGAGI.

The sequenced sample consisted of blood. The gene calls are TRBV6-5 and TRBJ2-1; TRBD2 agrees at 9 bases. The TCR originated in a man between 18 and 29 years old in good health. In DNA, the CDR3 is TGTGCCAGCAGTTATACAAGTAGCGGGGGAGACAATGAGCAGTTCTTC. It specifies CASSYTSSGGDNEQFF.